Listed here are 12 T cell receptor beta chains from one sample, sequenced in a study. TCRdb analysed the RT-PCR reads with MiXCR anew, one entry per CDR3 protein. The sample carries about 680,000 distinct CDR3 sequences, 11% to 15% recorded once. Material: memory CD4+ T cells from blood. The receptors shown here come from a female donor in good health, serving as a healthy control.

The chain carries TRBV28 and TRBJ2-7; TRBD1 is a possible D gene (5 bases). CDR1 is MDHEN and CDR2 is SYDVKM in the germline V gene. The CDR3 runs 16 residues. The V gene lost 1 base and the J gene lost 4 bases, with 17 bases spanning the gap. The CDR3 DNA reads as TGTGCCAGCAGTTTATTAAGTACCCAGGGAATTTACGAGCAGTACTTC. This sequence encodes CASSLLSTQGIYEQYF.

This chain connects TRBV28 to TRBJ1-4; the D gene is possibly TRBD1 (5 bases). The V end was cut by 5 bases, the J end by 8 bases, with 21 bases between. Per germline, CDR1 MDHEN and CDR2 SYDVKM. The CDR3 totals 16 residues. Here the CDR3 reads CASSTRSRDRGEKLFF. The CDR3 DNA is TGTGCCAGCAGTACTCGGAGCCGGGACCGGGGGGAAAAACTGTTTTTT.

The sample holds a few counts of this clonotype. This chain uses TRBV5-1 with TRBJ1-1; D is undetermined. Trimming took 4 bases from V and 1 from J, leaving 14 bases between them. The CDR3 spans 15 residues. CDR1 is SGHRS and CDR2 is YFSETQ in the germline V gene. CDR3 residues: CASSLTYSPNTEAFF. In DNA, the CDR3 is TGCGCCAGCAGCCTCACGTATTCTCCGAACACTGAAGCTTTCTTT.

This clonotype was found once. The chain is built from TRBV28 and TRBJ2-7, with TRBD1 matching over 7 bases. The germline V gene has CDR1 MDHEN and CDR2 SYDVKM. Trimming removed 6 bases from V and 2 bases from J; junction bases left unmatched: 7. The CDR3 is 14 amino acids. The CDR3: CASRTPTGAYEQYF. CDR3 DNA: TGTGCCAGCAGGACCCCCACAGGGGCCTACGAGCAGTACTTC.

V usage is TRBV7-2 and J usage is TRBJ2-3; TRBD1 is a possible D gene (6 bases). The germline V gene encodes CDR1 SGHTA and CDR2 FQGNSA. Between the trimmed V and J ends, which lost 3 bases and 5 bases, there was a span of 9 bases. The CDR3 totals 13 residues. The CDR3, as DNA: TGTGCCAGCAGCTTCAAGGGACAAGATACGCAGTATTTT. Translated, it gives CASSFKGQDTQYF.

The V call is TRBV27, the J call TRBJ2-5; no reliable D call. Germline V CDR1 and CDR2: MNHEY, SMNVEV (reference sequence). The CDR3 is 14 amino acids. Trimming removed 3 bases at V and 5 bases at J, with 13 bases between. The chain's CDR3 is CASSLNSHGETQYF. In nucleotides, the CDR3 is TGTGCCAGCAGTTTGAACTCGCATGGCGAGACCCAGTACTTC.

This clonotype has a handful of counts. The V call is TRBV27, the J call TRBJ1-2; 8 nucleotides align to TRBD1. CDR1 MNHEY and CDR2 SMNVEV come from the germline V gene (reference sequence). J gave up 4 bases and V 6 bases, and 13 bases lay outside the gene matches. There are 16 residues in the CDR3. The CDR3 protein is CASSVIRTGGGYGYTF. In nucleotides, the CDR3 is TGTGCCAGCAGCGTAATACGAACAGGGGGGGGCTATGGCTACACCTTC.

The rearrangement links TRBV12-3 or TRBV12-4 to TRBJ1-2, with D possibly being TRBD1 (6 bases). The CDR3 is 15 residues long. The V end was cut by 6 bases, the J end by 4 bases, with 18 bases between. The DNA for the CDR3 is TGTGCCAGCAGGCGGGACACTAGACCCAGCTATGGCTACACCTTC. Amino acid sequence: CASRRDTRPSYGYTF.

The chain has TRBV6-4 and TRBJ2-2; a possible D gene is TRBD1 (6 bases). Germline values: CDR1 MRHNA, CDR2 SNTAGT. V lost 7 bases, J lost 7 bases, and 16 bases lay in between. The CDR3 runs to 14 residues. This CDR3 is CASITRGTDGELFF. The CDR3 bases are TGTGCCAGCATCACCAGGGGTACGGACGGGGAGCTGTTTTTT.

The J gene is TRBJ2-1, the V gene TRBV4-3; 8 nucleotides line up with TRBD1. The CDR3 runs to 16 residues. CDR1 is LGHNA and CDR2 is YSLEER in the germline V gene. V shed 1 base, J shed 4 bases, and the junction held 6 bases outside the gene matches. CDR3 residues: CASSQGAGGGYNEQFF. In DNA, the CDR3 is TGCGCCAGCAGCCAAGGGGCAGGGGGCGGTTACAATGAGCAGTTCTTC.

The V and J genes are TRBV30 and TRBJ1-1, with 7 bases aligning to TRBD1. The trim removed 0 bases at V and 3 bases at J, leaving 4 bases unmatched. The CDR3 length is 14 residues. The germline CDR1 and CDR2 sequences are GTSNPN and SVGIG (reference sequence). In DNA, the CDR3 is TGTGCCTGGAGTGTACGCGACAGGGACACTGAAGCTTTCTTT. Amino acid sequence: CAWSVRDRDTEAFF.

This clonotype showed up many times. The V call is TRBV20-1, the J call TRBJ2-1; TRBD2 matches 9 bases. Germline V gene data show CDR1 as DFQATT and CDR2 as SNEGSKA (reference sequence). The CDR3 loop spans 15 amino acids. V lost 1 base and J lost 9; bases outside the gene matches: 10. This CDR3 reads CSARVDGTSFREQFF. The CDR3 DNA is TGCAGTGCTAGAGTGGATGGGACTAGCTTCCGTGAGCAGTTCTTC.